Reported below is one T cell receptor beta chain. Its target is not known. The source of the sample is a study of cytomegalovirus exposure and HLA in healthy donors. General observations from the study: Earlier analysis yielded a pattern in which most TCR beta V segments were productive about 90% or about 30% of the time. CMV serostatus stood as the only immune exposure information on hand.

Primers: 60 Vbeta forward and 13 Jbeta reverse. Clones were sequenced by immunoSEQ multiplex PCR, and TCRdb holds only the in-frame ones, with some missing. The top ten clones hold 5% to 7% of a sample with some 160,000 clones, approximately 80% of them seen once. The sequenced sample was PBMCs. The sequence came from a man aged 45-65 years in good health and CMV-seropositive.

The CDR3 DNA is TGTGCCAGCAGTGAACGGGCCCTGGGCGGCGGGGGTAACTATGGCTACACCTTC. The encoded protein is CASSERALGGGGNYGYTF. The chain has TRBV2 and TRBJ1-2; perhaps TRBD1 as D (5 bases). Trimming pared 2 bases from V and 1 base from J, leaving 20 bases between. This CDR3 has 18 amino acids. CDR1 and CDR2 (germline): SNHLY, FYNNEI.